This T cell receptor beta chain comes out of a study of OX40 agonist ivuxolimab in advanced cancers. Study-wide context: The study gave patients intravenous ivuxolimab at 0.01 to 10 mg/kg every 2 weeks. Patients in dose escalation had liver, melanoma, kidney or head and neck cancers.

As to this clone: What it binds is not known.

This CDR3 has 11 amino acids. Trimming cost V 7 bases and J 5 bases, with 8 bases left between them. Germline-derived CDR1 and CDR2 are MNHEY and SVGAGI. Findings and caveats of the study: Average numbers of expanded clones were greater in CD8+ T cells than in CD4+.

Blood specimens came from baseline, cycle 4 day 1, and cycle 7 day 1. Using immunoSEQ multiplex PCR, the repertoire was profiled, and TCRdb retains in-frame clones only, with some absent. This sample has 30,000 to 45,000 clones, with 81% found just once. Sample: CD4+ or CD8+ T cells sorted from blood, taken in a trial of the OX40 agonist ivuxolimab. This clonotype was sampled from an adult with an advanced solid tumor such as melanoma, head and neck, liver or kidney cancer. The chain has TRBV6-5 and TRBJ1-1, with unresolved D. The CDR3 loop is CASTWGTEAFF. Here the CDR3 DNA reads TGTGCCAGCACCTGGGGAACTGAAGCTTTCTTT.